The rows below give T cell receptor beta chains drawn from one sample of a study of shared clonotypes between healthy human individuals. Profiling relied on immunoSEQ multiplex PCR, and the TCRdb table lists in-frame clones only, not all of them. The profile covers approximately 500,000 clones, with approximately 82% appearing a single time and about 12% taken by the ten largest. The sequenced sample was PBMCs. Source of these receptors: a woman aged 40 to 50 in good health. Some clones in this sample may be carry-over from other donors' samples. Each CDR3 is given without its conserved first and last residue.

J gene | V gene | CDR3 protein
TRBJ1-1 | TRBV4-1 | ASSQDSGRRPEAF
TRBJ2-3 | TRBV12-5 | ASGLVGDSGRVRDTQY
TRBJ2-5 | TRBV7-6 | ASSSRGTSGRETQY
TRBJ2-2 | TRBV11-1 | ASRNTGLLAGELF
TRBJ2-7 | TRBV6-1 | ASSWTGLIEQY
TRBJ2-1 | TRBV29-1 | SVGTSGYNEQF
TRBJ2-2 | TRBV9 | APKRVNTGELF
TRBJ1-3 | TRBV5-1 | ASSFSGTVLGNTIY
TRBJ2-7 | TRBV5-1 | ASARSGTDAYEQY
TRBJ2-5 | TRBV18 | ASSPGQQQETQY
TRBJ1-5 | TRBV7-2 | ASSLVGGTGNQPQH
TRBJ1-1 | TRBV5-4 | ASSLDNTEAF
TRBJ2-2 | TRBV28 | ASSREGRSGELF
TRBJ2-7 | TRBV20-1 | SVGSSYEQY
TRBJ1-5 | TRBV5-5 | ASSLSAGGQPQH
TRBJ1-2 | TRBV30 | AWSVGLRGSGYT
TRBJ2-5 | TRBV10-2 | ASSGYYQETQY
TRBJ2-1 | TRBV7-6 | ASNSPLGLIRGEQF
TRBJ2-5 | TRBV2 | ATSRGRETQY
TRBJ2-7 | TRBV28 | ASTLSGAGGEQY
TRBJ1-1 | TRBV5-1 | ASSPREGDGTEAF
TRBJ1-2 | TRBV27 | ASSPRSGTNYGYT
TRBJ2-2 | TRBV5-1 | ASSFGTSNTGELF
TRBJ2-3 | TRBV4-2 | ASSHSTDTQY
TRBJ2-5 | TRBV19 | ASSIVGSQETQY
TRBJ2-7 | TRBV18 | ASSPPSGRSSYEQY
TRBJ1-1 | TRBV27 | ASSSPTRGTPEAF
TRBJ2-5 | TRBV5-1 | ASSSLQGAQETQY
TRBJ2-6 | TRBV19 | ASSPPGTGANVLT
TRBJ1-2 | TRBV2 | ASGMSGVGYT
TRBJ1-2 | TRBV11-1 | ASSLATGERGYT
TRBJ2-5 | TRBV2 | ASSPRSETQY
TRBJ2-1 | TRBV29-1 | SVGSQGYEQF
. | TRBV5-5 | ASSSYRGSPSHEQY
TRBJ1-2 | TRBV5-1 | ASSLDRGSRGYT
TRBJ2-1 | TRBV6-6 | ASSYPRGSYNEQF
TRBJ2-7 | TRBV27 | ASSYASSYEQY
TRBJ1-1 | TRBV30 | AWNPGTGATEAF
TRBJ1-2 | TRBV15 | ATSRVDRSYGYT
TRBJ2-3 | TRBV2 | ASGRDLSTDTQY
TRBJ2-7 | TRBV18 | ASSPPIDRGRWYEQY
TRBJ2-7 | TRBV7-3 | ASSLGGGSFGEQY
TRBJ2-5 | TRBV29-1 | SVEPPTPGLAGETQY
TRBJ2-5 | TRBV5-1 | ASSLGTSERETQY
TRBJ2-2 | TRBV28 | ASSFETGELF
TRBJ2-4 | TRBV5-6 | ASSLGQGAKNIQY
TRBJ1-2 | TRBV27 | ASSPSQGSGYGYT
TRBJ2-2 | TRBV5-1 | ASTSPGTGNTGELF
TRBJ1-2 | TRBV10-3 | AISGQTYGYT
TRBJ1-4 | TRBV27 | ASSHGTGILKLF
TRBJ2-1 | TRBV5-1 | ASSSGLAANEQF
TRBJ2-5 | TRBV27 | ASSLGTSGKETQY
TRBJ1-2 | TRBV5-1 | ASSVGRQEEGYGYT
TRBJ2-2 | TRBV5-1 | ASSKGAGTGELF
TRBJ1-1 | TRBV7-9 | ASSPRDRVIGTEAF
TRBJ2-2 | TRBV7-9 | ASSLENTGELF
TRBJ1-3 | TRBV6-1 | ASSESEGRDTIY